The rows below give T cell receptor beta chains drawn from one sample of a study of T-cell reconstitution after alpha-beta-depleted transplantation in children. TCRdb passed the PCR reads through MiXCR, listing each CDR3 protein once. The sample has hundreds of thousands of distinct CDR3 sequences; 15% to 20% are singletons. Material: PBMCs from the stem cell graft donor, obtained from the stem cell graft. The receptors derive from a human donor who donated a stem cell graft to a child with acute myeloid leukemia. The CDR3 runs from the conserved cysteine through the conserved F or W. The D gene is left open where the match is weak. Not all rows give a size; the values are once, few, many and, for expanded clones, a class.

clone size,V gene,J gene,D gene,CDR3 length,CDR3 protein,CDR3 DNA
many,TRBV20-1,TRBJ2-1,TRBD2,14,CSASSGGAVNEQFF,TGCAGTGCTAGTAGCGGGGGGGCCGTCAATGAGCAGTTCTTC
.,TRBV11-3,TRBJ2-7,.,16,CASSPDGTFSSYEQYF,TGTGCCAGCAGCCCCGACGGGACATTCAGCTCCTACGAGCAGTACTTC
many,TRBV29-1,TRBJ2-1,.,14,CSSAPGSTYNEQFF,TGCAGCTCTGCCCCAGGGTCTACCTACAATGAGCAGTTCTTC
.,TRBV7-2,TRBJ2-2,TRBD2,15,CASRLGTSGGGELFF,TGTGCCAGCAGACTAGGGACTAGCGGGGGTGGGGAGCTGTTTTTT
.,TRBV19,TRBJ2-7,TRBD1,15,CASSRANRGLYEQYF,TGTGCCAGTAGCAGGGCCAACAGGGGGTTATACGAGCAGTACTTC
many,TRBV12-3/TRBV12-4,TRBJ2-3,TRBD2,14,CASSLLAGGDTQYF,TGTGCCAGCAGTTTACTAGCGGGAGGGGATACGCAGTATTTT
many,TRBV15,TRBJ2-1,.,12,CATSRGGFQQFF,TGTGCCACCAGCAGAGGAGGGTTTCAGCAGTTCTTC
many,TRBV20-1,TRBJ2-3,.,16,CSAPTSATTSTDTQYF,TGCAGTGCTCCGACTTCGGCTACGACCTCCACAGATACGCAGTATTTT
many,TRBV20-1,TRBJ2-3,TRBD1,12,CSATTGGRTQYF,TGCAGTGCAACTACAGGGGGCCGTACGCAGTATTTT
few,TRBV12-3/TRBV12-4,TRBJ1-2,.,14,CASSFRPGAYGYTF,TGTGCCAGCAGTTTTCGGCCGGGAGCCTATGGCTACACCTTC
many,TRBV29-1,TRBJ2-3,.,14,CSVEGGVGTDTQYF,TGCAGCGTTGAAGGGGGCGTGGGGACAGATACGCAGTATTTT
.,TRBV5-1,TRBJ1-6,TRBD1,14,CVSSPIGGNSPLHF,TGCGTCAGCAGCCCAATAGGGGGCAATTCACCCCTCCACTTT
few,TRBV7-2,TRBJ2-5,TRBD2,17,CASSLGTSGGAGETQYF,TGTGCCAGCAGCTTAGGGACTAGCGGGGGGGCTGGAGAGACCCAGTACTTC
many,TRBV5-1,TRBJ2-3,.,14,CASSLVPNTDTQYF,TGCGCCAGCAGCTTGGTTCCTAACACAGATACGCAGTATTTT
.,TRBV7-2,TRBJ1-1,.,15,CASSFPTTGRTEAFF,TGTGCCAGCAGCTTCCCGACGACCGGACGGACTGAAGCTTTCTTT
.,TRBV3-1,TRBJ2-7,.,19,CASSQDPPWAEIGSYEQYF,TGTGCCAGCAGCCAAGATCCCCCCTGGGCGGAAATAGGGTCCTACGAGCAGTACTTC
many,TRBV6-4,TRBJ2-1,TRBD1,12,CAILDRANEQFF,TGTGCCATCCTGGACAGGGCGAATGAGCAGTTCTTC
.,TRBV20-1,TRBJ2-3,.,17,CSASYDNPGLAKDTQYF,TGCAGTGCTAGTTACGATAATCCCGGGCTAGCAAAGGATACGCAGTATTTT
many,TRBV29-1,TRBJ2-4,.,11,CSVEDPGIQYF,TGCAGCGTTGAAGACCCCGGCATTCAGTACTTC
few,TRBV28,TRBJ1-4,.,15,CASSPLQESNEKLFF,TGTGCCAGCAGTCCCCTACAGGAGTCGAATGAAAAACTGTTTTTT
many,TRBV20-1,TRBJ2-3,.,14,CSAPFRVATDTQYF,TGCAGTGCTCCCTTCCGGGTCGCAACAGATACGCAGTATTTT
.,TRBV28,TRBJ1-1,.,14,CASTPPGSVLEAFF,TGTGCCAGCACCCCTCCCGGCAGCGTATTAGAAGCTTTCTTT
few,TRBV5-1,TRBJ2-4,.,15,CASSYTTIRENIQYF,TGCGCCAGCAGTTATACAACGATCAGGGAAAACATTCAGTACTTC
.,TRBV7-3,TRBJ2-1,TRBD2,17,CASSPWTSGGRNNEQFF,TGTGCCAGCAGCCCTTGGACTAGCGGGGGAAGAAACAATGAGCAGTTCTTC
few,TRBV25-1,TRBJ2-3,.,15,CASRAKGGGLDTQYF,TGTGCCAGCAGGGCCAAGGGGGGGGGGCTGGATACGCAGTATTTT
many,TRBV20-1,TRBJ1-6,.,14,CSAEVLSYNSPLHF,TGCAGTGCTGAGGTCCTGTCCTATAATTCACCCCTCCACTTT
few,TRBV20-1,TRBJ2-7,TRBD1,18,CSARSDFGQGDPSYEQYF,TGCAGTGCTAGATCCGATTTCGGACAGGGGGACCCCTCCTACGAGCAGTACTTC